The source of this TCR beta chain is a study of cytomegalovirus exposure and HLA in healthy donors. PCR primers comprised 60 Vbeta and 13 Jbeta primers. The table came from immunoSEQ multiplex PCR; TCRdb's copy has only in-frame clones and leaves some out. The sample records 250,000 or so clones, 80% to 95% being singletons. From germline, CDR1 is LNHNV and CDR2 YYDKDF (reference sequence). This CDR3 spans 14 amino acids. V was clipped by 3 bases and J by 4 bases, with 9 bases between them. A remark on this clone: Its antigen remains unknown.

General study findings and limits: Evidence from a later analysis indicated that most CMV-associated TCR beta chains looked HLA-restricted. Relative to equally common others, HLA-associated TCR beta chains showed greater clonal expansion in a later analysis. A later analysis revealed that TCR association rates differed between HLA loci, peaking at DRB1 and bottoming out at HLA-C.

Sequenced material: PBMCs. The chain links TRBV15 to TRBJ2-2, with unresolved D. The TCR originated in a girl aged 2-10 years in good health and CMV-seronegative. DNA of the CDR3: TGTGCCACCAGCAGTGGGCTGGGCACCGGGGAGCTGTTTTTT. Translated, it gives CATSSGLGTGELFF. The variable domain in full, with the rest retrieved from reference TRBV15 and TRBJ2-2, is DAMVIQNPRYQVTQFGKPVTLSCSQTLNHNVMYWYQQKSSQAPKLLFHYYDKDFNNEADTPDNFQSRRPNTSFCFLDIRSPGLGDTAMYLCATSSGLGTGELFFGEGSRLTVL.